The present T cell receptor beta chain was sequenced within a study of blood T cell repertoires in COVID-19. The table came from immunoSEQ multiplex PCR; TCRdb's copy has only in-frame clones and leaves some out. Of about 270,000 clones in the sample, about four fifths are singletons; the top ten hold 8% to 10%. The germline V gene has CDR1 MDHEN and CDR2 SYDVKM. The CDR3 has 17 residues. V was pared by 4 bases and J by 1 base, with 19 bases between. The sequenced material came from peripheral blood. The rearrangement joins TRBV28 to TRBJ1-1; D possibly corresponds to TRBD1 (5 bases). The receptor comes from a woman aged 45 to 65 who had recovered from COVID-19. The chain's CDR3 is CASSSAPRQIKNTEAFF. The CDR3 DNA is TGTGCCAGCAGTTCAGCCCCAAGACAGATCAAGAACACTGAAGCTTTCTTT.